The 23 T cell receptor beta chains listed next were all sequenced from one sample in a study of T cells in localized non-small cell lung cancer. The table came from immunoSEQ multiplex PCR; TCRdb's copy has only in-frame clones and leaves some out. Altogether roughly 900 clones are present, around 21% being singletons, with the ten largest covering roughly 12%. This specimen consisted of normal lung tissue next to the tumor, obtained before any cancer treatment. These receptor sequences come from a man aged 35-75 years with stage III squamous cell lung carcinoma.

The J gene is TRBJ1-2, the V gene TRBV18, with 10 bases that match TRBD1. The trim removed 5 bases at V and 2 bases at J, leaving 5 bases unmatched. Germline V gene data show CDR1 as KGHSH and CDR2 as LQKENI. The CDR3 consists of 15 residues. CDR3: CASSAPGQGNYGYTF. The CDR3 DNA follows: TGTGCCAGCTCAGCTCCGGGACAGGGGAACTATGGCTACACCTTC.

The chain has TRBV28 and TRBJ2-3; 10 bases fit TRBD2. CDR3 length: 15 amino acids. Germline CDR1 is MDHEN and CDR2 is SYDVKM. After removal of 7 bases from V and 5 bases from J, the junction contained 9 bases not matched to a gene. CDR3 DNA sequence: TGTGCCAGCACCTGGGGAGCGGGAGGGATAGATACGCAGTATTTT. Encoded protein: CASTWGAGGIDTQYF.

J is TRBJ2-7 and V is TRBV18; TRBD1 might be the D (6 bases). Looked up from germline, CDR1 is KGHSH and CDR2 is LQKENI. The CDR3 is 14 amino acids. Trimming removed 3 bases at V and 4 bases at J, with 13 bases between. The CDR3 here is CASSPRFQGYEQYF. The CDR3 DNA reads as TGTGCCAGCTCACCCCGATTCCAGGGGTACGAGCAGTACTTC.

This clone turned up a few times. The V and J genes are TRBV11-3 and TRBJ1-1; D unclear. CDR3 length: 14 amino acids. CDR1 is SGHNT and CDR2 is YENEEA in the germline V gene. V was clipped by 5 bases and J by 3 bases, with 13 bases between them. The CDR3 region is CASSVSGGHTEAFF. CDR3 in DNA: TGTGCCAGCAGCGTCAGCGGAGGTCACACTGAAGCTTTCTTT.

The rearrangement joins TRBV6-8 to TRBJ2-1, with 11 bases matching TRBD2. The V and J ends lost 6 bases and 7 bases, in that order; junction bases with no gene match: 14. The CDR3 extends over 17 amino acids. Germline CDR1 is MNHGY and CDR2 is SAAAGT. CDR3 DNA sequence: TGTGCCAGCAGCCTCTACACTAGCGGGAGCTCGAGGAATGAGCAGTTCTTC. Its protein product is CASSLYTSGSSRNEQFF.

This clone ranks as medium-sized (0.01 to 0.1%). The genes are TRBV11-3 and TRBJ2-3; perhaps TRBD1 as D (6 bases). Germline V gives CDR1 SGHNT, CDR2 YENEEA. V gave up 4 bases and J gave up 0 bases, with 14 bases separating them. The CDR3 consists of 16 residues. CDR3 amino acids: CASSSGQYISTDTQYF. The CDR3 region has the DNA TGTGCCAGCAGCTCAGGACAGTACATTAGCACAGATACGCAGTATTTT.

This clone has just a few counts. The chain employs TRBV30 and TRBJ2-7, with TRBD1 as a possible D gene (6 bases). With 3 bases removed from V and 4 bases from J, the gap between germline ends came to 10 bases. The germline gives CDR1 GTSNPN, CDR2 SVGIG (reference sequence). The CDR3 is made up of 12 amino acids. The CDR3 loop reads CAWSRTGYEQYF. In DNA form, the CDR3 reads TGTGCCTGGAGCAGAACAGGGTACGAGCAGTACTTC.

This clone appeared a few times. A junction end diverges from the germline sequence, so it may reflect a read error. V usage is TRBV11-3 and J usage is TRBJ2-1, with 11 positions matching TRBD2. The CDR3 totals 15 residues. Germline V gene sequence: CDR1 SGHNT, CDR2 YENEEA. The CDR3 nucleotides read TGTGCTAGCAGCGAGGGACTAGCGGCCTACAATGAGCAGTTCTTC. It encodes CASSEGLAAYNEQFF.

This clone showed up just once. This chain's CDR3 is CASSLSGPINSPLHF. CDR3 sequence (DNA): TGTGCCAGCTCACTGTCAGGGCCTATAAATTCACCCCTCCACTTT. V and J are TRBV18 and TRBJ1-6, with D tentatively TRBD1 (5 bases). CDR1 is KGHSH and CDR2 is LQKENI in the germline V gene. V lost 4 bases and J lost 7, with 14 bases in between. The CDR3 spans 15 residues. Full variable domain (remainder filled in from reference TRBV18 and TRBJ1-6): NAGVMQNPRHLVRRRGQEARLRCSPMKGHSHVYWYRQLPEEGLKFMVYLQKENIIDESGMPKERFSAEFPKEGPSILRIQQVVRGDSAAYFCASSLSGPINSPLHFGNGTRLTVT.

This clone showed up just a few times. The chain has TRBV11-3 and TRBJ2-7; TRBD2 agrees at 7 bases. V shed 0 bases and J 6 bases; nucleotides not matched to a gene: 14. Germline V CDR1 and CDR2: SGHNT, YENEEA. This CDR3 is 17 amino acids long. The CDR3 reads CASSLETPTSWAIEQYF. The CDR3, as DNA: TGTGCCAGCAGCTTAGAGACCCCGACTAGCTGGGCCATCGAGCAGTACTTC.

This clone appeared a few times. CDR3 coding DNA: TGCGCCAGCAGCCAAATTGGACGGGAGACAGATACGCAGTATTTT. It specifies CASSQIGRETDTQYF. The rearrangement links TRBV23-1 to TRBJ2-3; possible D gene TRBD2, 6 bases. Being an ORF, TRBV23-1 has a function that is uncertain. Trimming left V 6 bases short and J 3 bases short, with 16 bases between. The CDR3 runs 15 residues.

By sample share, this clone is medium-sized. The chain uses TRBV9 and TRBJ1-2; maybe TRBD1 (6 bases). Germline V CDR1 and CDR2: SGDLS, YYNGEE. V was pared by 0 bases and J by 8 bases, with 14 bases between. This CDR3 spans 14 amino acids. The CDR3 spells CASSVEGDPTGYTF. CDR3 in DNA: TGTGCCAGCAGCGTAGAGGGGGACCCTACCGGCTACACCTTC.

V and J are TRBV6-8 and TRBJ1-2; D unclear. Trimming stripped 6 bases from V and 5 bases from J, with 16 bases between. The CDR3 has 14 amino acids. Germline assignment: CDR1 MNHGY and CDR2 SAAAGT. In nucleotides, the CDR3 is TGTGCCAGCAGAAAGCTTTCCCCATTTTATGGCTACACCTTC. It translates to CASRKLSPFYGYTF.

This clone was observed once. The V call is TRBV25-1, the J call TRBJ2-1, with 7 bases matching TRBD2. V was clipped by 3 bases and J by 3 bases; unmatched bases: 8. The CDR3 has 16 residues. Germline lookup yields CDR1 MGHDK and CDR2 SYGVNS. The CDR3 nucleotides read TGTGCCAGCAGTGATTGGGTGGGAGGGAGCTACAATGAGCAGTTCTTC. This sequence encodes CASSDWVGGSYNEQFF.

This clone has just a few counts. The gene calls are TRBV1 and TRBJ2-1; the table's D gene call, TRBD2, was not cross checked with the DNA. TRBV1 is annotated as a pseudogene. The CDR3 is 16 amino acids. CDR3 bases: TGCACCAGCAGCCAAGCCGGGACTTGCTCCTACAATGAGCAGTTCTTC. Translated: CTSSQAGTCSYNEQFF.

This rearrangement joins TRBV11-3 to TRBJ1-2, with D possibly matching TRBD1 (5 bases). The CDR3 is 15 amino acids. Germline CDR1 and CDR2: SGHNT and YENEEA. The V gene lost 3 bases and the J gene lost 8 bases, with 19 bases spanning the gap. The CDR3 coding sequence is TGTGCCAGCAGCTTGGGCCGGGACTGGTTGTTGGGCTACACCTTC. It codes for CASSLGRDWLLGYTF.

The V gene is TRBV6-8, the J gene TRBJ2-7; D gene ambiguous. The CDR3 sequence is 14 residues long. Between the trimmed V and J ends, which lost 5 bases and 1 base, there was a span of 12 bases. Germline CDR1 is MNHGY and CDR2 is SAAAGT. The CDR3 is CASSARFTSYEQYF. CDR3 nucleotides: TGTGCCAGCAGTGCGAGGTTTACTTCCTACGAGCAGTACTTC.

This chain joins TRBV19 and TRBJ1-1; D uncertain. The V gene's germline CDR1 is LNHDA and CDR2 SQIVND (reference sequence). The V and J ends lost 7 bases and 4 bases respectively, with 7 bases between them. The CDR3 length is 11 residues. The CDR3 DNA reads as TGTGCCAGTATCGGAAGCACTGAAGCTTTCTTT. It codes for CASIGSTEAFF. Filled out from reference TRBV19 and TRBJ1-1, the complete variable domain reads DGGITQSPKYLFRKEGQNVTLSCEQNLNHDAMYWYRQDPGQGLRLIYYSQIVNDFQKGDIAEGYSVSREKKESFPLTVTSAQKNPTAFYLCASIGSTEAFFGQGTRLTVV.

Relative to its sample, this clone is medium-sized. The CDR3 sequence: CASSQETSAAYEQYF. Here the CDR3 DNA reads TGCGCCAGCAGCCAAGAAACTAGCGCGGCCTACGAGCAGTACTTC. The chain carries TRBV1 and TRBJ2-7; TRBD2, the table's D call, was not compared with the DNA. TRBV1 is designated a pseudogene. CDR3 length: 15 amino acids.

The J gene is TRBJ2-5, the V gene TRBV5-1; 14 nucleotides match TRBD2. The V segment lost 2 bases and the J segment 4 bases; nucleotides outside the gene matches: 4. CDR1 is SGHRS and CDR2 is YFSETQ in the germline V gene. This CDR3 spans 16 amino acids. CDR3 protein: CASSLGLAGGVETQYF. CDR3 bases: TGCGCCAGCAGCTTAGGACTAGCGGGAGGTGTAGAGACCCAGTACTTC.

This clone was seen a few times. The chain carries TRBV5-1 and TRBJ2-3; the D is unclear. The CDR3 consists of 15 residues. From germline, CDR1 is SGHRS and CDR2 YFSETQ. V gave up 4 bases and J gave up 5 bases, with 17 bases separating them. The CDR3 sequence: CASSPNGQFGDTQYF. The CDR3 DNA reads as TGCGCCAGCAGCCCGAACGGCCAATTTGGAGATACGCAGTATTTT. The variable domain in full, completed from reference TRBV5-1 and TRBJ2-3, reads KAGVTQTPRYLIKTRGQQVTLSCSPISGHRSVSWYQQTPGQGLQFLFEYFSETQRNKGNFPGRFSGRQFSNSRSEMNVSTLELGDSALYLCASSPNGQFGDTQYFGPGTRLTVL.

The CDR3 here is CASSMAGGATNEKLFF. The CDR3 DNA is TGTGCCAGCAGTATGGCAGGGGGGGCAACTAATGAAAAACTGTTTTTT. The rearrangement joins TRBV28 to TRBJ1-4; TRBD1 matches at 7 bases. The V segment lost 5 bases and the J segment 0 bases; nucleotides outside the gene matches: 6. Germline-derived CDR1 and CDR2 are MDHEN and SYDVKM. CDR3 length: 16 amino acids.

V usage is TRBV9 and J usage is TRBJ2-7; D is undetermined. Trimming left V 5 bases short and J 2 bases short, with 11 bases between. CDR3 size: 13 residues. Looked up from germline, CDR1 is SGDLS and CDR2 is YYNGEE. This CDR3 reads CASSAAVAYEQYF. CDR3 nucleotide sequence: TGTGCCAGCAGTGCAGCCGTTGCCTACGAGCAGTACTTC.